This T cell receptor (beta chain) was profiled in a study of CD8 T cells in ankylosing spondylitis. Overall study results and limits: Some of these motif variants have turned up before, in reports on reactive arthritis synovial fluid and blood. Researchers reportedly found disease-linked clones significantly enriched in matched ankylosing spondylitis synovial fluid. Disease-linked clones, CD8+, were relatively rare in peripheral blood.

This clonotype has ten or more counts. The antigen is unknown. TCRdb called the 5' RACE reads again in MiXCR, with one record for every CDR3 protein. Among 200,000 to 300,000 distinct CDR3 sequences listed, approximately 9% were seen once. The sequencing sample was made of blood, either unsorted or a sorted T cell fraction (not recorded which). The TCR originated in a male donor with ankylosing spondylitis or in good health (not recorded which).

The CDR3 bases are TGTGCCAGCAGCTTAGCAGCGGGAGGGAGCACAGATACGCAGTATTTT. Residues: CASSLAAGGSTDTQYF. The V call is TRBV7-2, the J call TRBJ2-3, with 10 bases matching TRBD2. The CDR3 sequence is 16 residues long. Trimming removed 0 bases from V and 0 bases from J; junction bases left unmatched: 0. Germline V gene lookup returns CDR1 SGHTA and CDR2 FQGNSA. The full variable domain, completed using reference TRBV7-2 and TRBJ2-3, is GAGVSQSPSNKVTEKGKDVELRCDPISGHTALYWYRQSLGQGLEFLIYFQGNSAPDKSGLPSDRFSAERTGGSVSTLTIQRTQQEDSAVYLCASSLAAGGSTDTQYFGPGTRLTVL.